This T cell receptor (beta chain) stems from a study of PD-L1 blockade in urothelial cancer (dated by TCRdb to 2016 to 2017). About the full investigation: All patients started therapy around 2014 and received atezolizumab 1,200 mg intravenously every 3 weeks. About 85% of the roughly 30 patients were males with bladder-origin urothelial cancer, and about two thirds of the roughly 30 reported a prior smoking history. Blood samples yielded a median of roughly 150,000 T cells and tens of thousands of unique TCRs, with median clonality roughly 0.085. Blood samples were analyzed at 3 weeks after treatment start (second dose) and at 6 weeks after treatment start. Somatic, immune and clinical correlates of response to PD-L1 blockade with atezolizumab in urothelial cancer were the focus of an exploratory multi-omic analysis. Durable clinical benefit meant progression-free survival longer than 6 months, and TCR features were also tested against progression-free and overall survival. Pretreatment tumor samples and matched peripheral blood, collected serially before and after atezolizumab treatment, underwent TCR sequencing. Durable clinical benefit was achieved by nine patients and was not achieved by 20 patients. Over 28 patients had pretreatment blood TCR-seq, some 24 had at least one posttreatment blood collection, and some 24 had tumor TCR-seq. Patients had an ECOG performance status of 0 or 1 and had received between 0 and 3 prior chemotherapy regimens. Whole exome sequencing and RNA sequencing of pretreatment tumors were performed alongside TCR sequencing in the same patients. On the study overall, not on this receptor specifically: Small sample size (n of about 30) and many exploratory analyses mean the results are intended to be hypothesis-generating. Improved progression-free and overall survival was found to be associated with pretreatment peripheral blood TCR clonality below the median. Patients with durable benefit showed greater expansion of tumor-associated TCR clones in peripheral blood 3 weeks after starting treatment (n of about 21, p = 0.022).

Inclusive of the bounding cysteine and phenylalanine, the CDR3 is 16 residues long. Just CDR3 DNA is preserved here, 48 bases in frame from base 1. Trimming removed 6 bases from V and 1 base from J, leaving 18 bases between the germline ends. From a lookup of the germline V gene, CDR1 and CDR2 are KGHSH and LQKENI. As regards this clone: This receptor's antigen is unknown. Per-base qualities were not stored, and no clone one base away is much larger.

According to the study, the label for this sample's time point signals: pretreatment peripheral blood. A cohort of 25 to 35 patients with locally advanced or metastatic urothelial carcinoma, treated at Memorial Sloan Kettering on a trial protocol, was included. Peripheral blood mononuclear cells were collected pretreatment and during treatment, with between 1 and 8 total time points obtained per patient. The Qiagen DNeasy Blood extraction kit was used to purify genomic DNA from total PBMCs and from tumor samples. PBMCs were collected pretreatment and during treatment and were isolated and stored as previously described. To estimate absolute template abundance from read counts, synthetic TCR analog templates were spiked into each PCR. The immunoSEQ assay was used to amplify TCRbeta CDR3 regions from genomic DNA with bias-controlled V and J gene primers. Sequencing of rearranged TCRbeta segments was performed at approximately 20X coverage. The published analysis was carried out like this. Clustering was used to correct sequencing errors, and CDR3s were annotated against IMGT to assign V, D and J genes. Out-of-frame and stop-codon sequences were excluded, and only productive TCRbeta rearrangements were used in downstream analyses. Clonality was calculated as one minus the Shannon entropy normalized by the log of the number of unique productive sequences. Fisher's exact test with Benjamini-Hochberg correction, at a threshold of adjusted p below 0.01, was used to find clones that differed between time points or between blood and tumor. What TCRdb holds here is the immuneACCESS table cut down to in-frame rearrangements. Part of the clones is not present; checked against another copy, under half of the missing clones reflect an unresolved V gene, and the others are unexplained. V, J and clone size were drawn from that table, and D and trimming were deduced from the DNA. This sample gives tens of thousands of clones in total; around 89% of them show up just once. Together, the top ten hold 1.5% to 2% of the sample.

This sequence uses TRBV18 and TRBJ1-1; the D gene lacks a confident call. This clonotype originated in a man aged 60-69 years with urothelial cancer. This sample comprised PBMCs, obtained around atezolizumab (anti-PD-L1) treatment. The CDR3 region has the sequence CASSPTREGRNTEAFF. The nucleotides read TGTGCCAGCTCTCCGACCCGTGAAGGGAGGAACACTGAAGCTTTCTTT.